The T cell receptor (beta chain) described here comes from a study of T cell changes during pregnancy in multiple sclerosis. Assay used: immunoSEQ multiplex PCR; TCRdb lists only in-frame clones, some missing. Of roughly 25,000 clones in the sample, more than 75% were seen once. Trimming cost V 6 bases and J 5 bases; bases outside gene matches: 5. This CDR3 has 12 amino acids. Germline V gene lookup returns CDR1 SQVTM and CDR2 ANQGSEA. The genes are TRBV29-1 and TRBJ2-7; 9 bases agree with TRBD1. This TCR was recovered from a female donor in good health, enrolled as a control in a pregnancy study. This sample comprised CD4+ T cells from peripheral blood mononuclear cells, obtained in the first trimester of pregnancy. In nucleotides, the CDR3 is TGCAGCGTGGGGACAGGGAACCACGAGCAGTACTTC. Protein: CSVGTGNHEQYF.